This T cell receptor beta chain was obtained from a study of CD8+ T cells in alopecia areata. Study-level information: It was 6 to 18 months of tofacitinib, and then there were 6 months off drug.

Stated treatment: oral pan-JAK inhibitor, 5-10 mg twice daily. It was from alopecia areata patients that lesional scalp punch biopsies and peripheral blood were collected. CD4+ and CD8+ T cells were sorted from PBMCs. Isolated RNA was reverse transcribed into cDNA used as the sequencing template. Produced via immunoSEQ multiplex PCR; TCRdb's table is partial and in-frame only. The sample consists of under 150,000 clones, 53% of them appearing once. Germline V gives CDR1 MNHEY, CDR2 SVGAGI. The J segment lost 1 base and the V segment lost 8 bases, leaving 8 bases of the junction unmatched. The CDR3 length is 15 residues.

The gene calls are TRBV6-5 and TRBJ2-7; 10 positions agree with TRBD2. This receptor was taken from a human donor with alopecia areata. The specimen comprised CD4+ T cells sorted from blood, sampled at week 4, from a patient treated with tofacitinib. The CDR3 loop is CASRRSSGSSYEQYF. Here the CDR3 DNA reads TGTGCCAGCCGGCGCTCTAGCGGGAGTTCCTACGAGCAGTACTTC.